This TCR beta chain is drawn from a study of T-cell reconstitution after alpha-beta-depleted transplantation in children. V dropped 4 bases and J dropped 6 bases, with 11 bases sitting between them. The length of the CDR3 is 13 residues. In germline, CDR1 is SGHNT, CDR2 YENEEA. Study-wide results and caveats: Approximately two months post-transplant, alpha-beta T cells reportedly originated from several hundred expanded graft clones. Day-60 TCRbeta diversity that was high in some patients was derived from surviving recipient T cells and thymic progenitors. Counts and diversity of T cells one year after transplant came mostly from newly produced T cells.

TCRbeta library construction was performed incorporating unique molecular identifiers. TCRdb analysed the PCR reads with MiXCR anew, one entry per CDR3 protein. Among hundreds of thousands of distinct CDR3 sequences, approximately 19% were seen once, and the ten largest hold roughly two fifths. Comment on this clonotype: Its matching antigen is unknown.

The rearrangement links TRBV11-3 to TRBJ2-3, with D hard to call. The starting material was PBMCs, mostly from graft donor cells, obtained 360 days after TCRalphabeta/CD19-depleted stem cell transplant. The source is a male patient aged 2-9 years who had a stem cell transplant for acute lymphoblastic leukemia, so the T cells may come from the graft donor. The CDR3 is CASSSPTADTQYF. The CDR3 coding sequence is TGTGCCAGCAGCTCGCCTACCGCGGATACGCAGTATTTT.